These T cell receptor beta chains were read from a single sample in a study of T cell changes during pregnancy in multiple sclerosis. The method was immunoSEQ multiplex PCR; TCRdb's version includes in-frame clones alone and lacks a portion of them. The table includes tens of thousands of clones, around 91% detected once. The sequenced sample was CD8+ T cells from peripheral blood mononuclear cells, obtained in the second trimester of pregnancy. These receptors were obtained from a female donor with multiple sclerosis, enrolled in a pregnancy study. Each CDR3 is given with its conserved first and last residue. D genes are given only for firm matches. For some rows the clone size is stated as once, few or many, or as a class when expanded; others skip it.

TRBV10-3	-	-	TRBJ2-1	TGTGCCATCAGTGAGTCGCAGGGAGGGGGAAATGAGCAGTTCTTC	CAISESQGGGNEQFF
TRBV10-3	-	-	TRBJ2-1	TGTGCCATCAGTGACCTTTCCAATGAGCAGTTCTTC	CAISDLSNEQFF
TRBV4-1	-	-	TRBJ1-2	TGCGCCAGCAGCCAAGAATACAAAGACTATGGCTACACCTTC	CASSQEYKDYGYTF
TRBV28	TRBD2	-	TRBJ2-6	TGTGCCAGCAGTTTATTGGGAGGGGCCGGGGCCAACGTCCTGACTTTC	CASSLLGGAGANVLTF
TRBV27	TRBD1	once	TRBJ2-7	TGTGCCAGCAGCCCCAGGGACAGCCTCAGGTGGCACGAGCAGTACTTC	CASSPRDSLRWHEQYF
TRBV7-8	-	-	TRBJ1-1	TGTGCCAGCAGCTCCCTCTTGGAAGCTTTCTTT	CASSSLLEAFF
TRBV5-4	-	-	TRBJ2-5	TGTGCCAGCAGCGCGGACAGAAATATGGGAGAGACCCAGTACTTC	CASSADRNMGETQYF
TRBV15	TRBD2	-	TRBJ2-1	TGTGCCACCAACCCCGGGGCGGGACTAGCGGGGCAGTCCTACAATGAGCAGTTCTTC	CATNPGAGLAGQSYNEQFF
TRBV7-2	TRBD2	-	TRBJ2-7	TGTGCCAGCAGCTTTGAGCGGGGGGCCTACGAGCAGTACTTC	CASSFERGAYEQYF
TRBV2	-	-	TRBJ1-1	TGTGCCAGCAATCAATTCAGGGCACTACAGGGCATGAACACTGAAGCTTTCTTT	CASNQFRALQGMNTEAFF
TRBV6-1	TRBD1	-	TRBJ2-1	TGTGCCAGCAGGGTTAACAGGGGATTCGGTGAGCAGTTCTTC	CASRVNRGFGEQFF
TRBV7-6	-	-	TRBJ1-1	TGTGCCAGCAGCGCCCTATCTACAGCTACTGAAGCTTTCTTT	CASSALSTATEAFF
TRBV27	TRBD2	-	TRBJ2-7	TGTGCCAGCAGAATGGGCGGGGGGCCAACCTACGAGCAGTACTTC	CASRMGGGPTYEQYF
TRBV5-4	-	-	TRBJ1-1	TGTGCCAGCAGCTCGGACTTCGCTGCGGATAATGAAGCTTTCTTT	CASSSDFAADNEAFF
TRBV2	-	-	TRBJ2-1	TGTGCCAGCAGTGATCTGGCGGAGTTCTACAATGAGCAGTTCTTC	CASSDLAEFYNEQFF
TRBV7-9	TRBD1	-	TRBJ2-3	TGTGCCAGCAGCTCAGACAACGTGGGACAGGGGAGAGATACGCAGTATTTT	CASSSDNVGQGRDTQYF
TRBV7-2	-	-	TRBJ1-3	TGTGCCAGCAGCGAGACAACTGGATTCTCTGGAAACACCATATATTTT	CASSETTGFSGNTIYF
TRBV18	TRBD1	-	TRBJ2-5	TGTGCCAGTTCTGAACCGGGACAGGGTCCAGAGACCCAGTACTTC	CASSEPGQGPETQYF
TRBV30	TRBD2	-	TRBJ2-1	TGTGCCTGGCTCGGGACTAGCGGGGAGAGCTCCTACAATGAGCAGTTCTTC	CAWLGTSGESSYNEQFF
TRBV7-3	-	once	TRBJ1-1	TGTGCCAGCTCTTTGACCGGGGGGTTCGCTTTCTTT	CASSLTGGFAFF
TRBV4-2	-	-	TRBJ1-1	TGTGCCAGCAGCCAAGATTTCCGCGTTAACACTGAAGCTTTCTTT	CASSQDFRVNTEAFF
TRBV6-1	TRBD1	-	TRBJ1-6	TGTGCCAGCAGTGCAACACAGGGGGCCGGGAATTCACCCCTCCACTTT	CASSATQGAGNSPLHF
TRBV11-3	-	-	TRBJ2-7	TGTGCCAGCAGCCCCAAGAATAGTATGTCCTACGAGCAGTACTTC	CASSPKNSMSYEQYF
TRBV25-1	TRBD1	-	TRBJ2-2	TGTGCCAGCAGTGAAGGACAGGGGATATCCGGGGAGCTGTTTTTT	CASSEGQGISGELFF
TRBV7-9	TRBD1	-	TRBJ2-5	TGTGCCAGCAGCTTAATAGGACAGGGGTTGGGAGAGACCCAGTACTTC	CASSLIGQGLGETQYF
TRBV7-9	TRBD1	-	TRBJ1-1	TGTGCCAGCAGCCACGGACAGGGGAGCTCTGAAGCTTTCTTT	CASSHGQGSSEAFF
TRBV7-9	TRBD1	-	TRBJ2-5	TGTGCCAGCAGCTTACCGCAGATACGACAGGGGGGAGAGACCCAGTACTTC	CASSLPQIRQGGETQYF
TRBV7-9	TRBD2	-	TRBJ2-1	TGTGCCGCCAGACCCAGGACTAGCAACTACAATGAGCAGTTCTTC	CAARPRTSNYNEQFF
TRBV9	TRBD1	-	TRBJ1-3	TGTGCCAGCAGCGACCCCGGGACAGGGTTTACTGGAAACACCATATATTTT	CASSDPGTGFTGNTIYF
TRBV27	TRBD2	-	TRBJ2-1	TGTGCCAGCAGTTTAGCTCTAGCGGGAGTATTAAATGAGCAGTTCTTC	CASSLALAGVLNEQFF
TRBV5-4	TRBD2	-	TRBJ2-1	TGTGCCAGCAGCTTACTAGCGGGAGGGCCCTATGAGCAGTTCTTC	CASSLLAGGPYEQFF
TRBV28	-	-	TRBJ1-2	TGTGCCAGCAGAACAGGATACGGAACCTATGGCTACACCTTC	CASRTGYGTYGYTF
TRBV5-8	TRBD2	-	TRBJ2-5	TGTGCCAGCAGTATGGGACTAGCGGGGGAAGAGACCCAGTACTTC	CASSMGLAGEETQYF